These 5 T cell receptor beta chains originate from one sample sequenced in a study of Graves' ophthalmopathy and Graves' hyperthyroidism. Amplification from RNA transcripts yielded the TCR beta CDR3 regions. Second-round multiplex PCR came after first-round RT-PCR with HTBI primers. TCRdb re-called the multiplex PCR reads with MiXCR, one entry per CDR3 protein. The sample holds 300,000 to 400,000 distinct CDR3 sequences, 15% to 20% seen once. Material for sequencing was peripheral blood. These receptors were taken from an adult man with Graves' ophthalmopathy.

This clonotype was seen repeatedly, ten times or more. An end of the junction differs from the germline gene, which may be a read error. The chain joins TRBV5-1 to TRBJ2-5; TRBD1 aligns across 7 bases. CDR1 SGHRS and CDR2 YFSETQ come from the germline V gene. The CDR3 loop spans 13 amino acids. The CDR3, as DNA: TGTGCCAGCAGTTGGGACAGACAAGAGACCCAGTACTTC. Translated, it gives CASSWDRQETQYF.

In this sample, this clonotype turned up many times. This chain links TRBV18 with TRBJ1-3, with D possibly TRBD1 on 5 matching bases. V dropped 7 bases and J dropped 3 bases, with 16 bases sitting between them. Germline V lookup: CDR1 KGHSH, CDR2 LQKENI. The CDR3 is 15 amino acids. Here the CDR3 reads CASFSDGTLGNTIYF. The CDR3 DNA reads as TGTGCCAGCTTCTCCGACGGGACCCTTGGAAACACCATATATTTT.

This clonotype occurred many times. The J gene is TRBJ2-5, the V gene TRBV7-9; 7 bases are a match to TRBD2. Per germline, CDR1 SEHNR and CDR2 FQNEAQ (reference sequence). The CDR3 length is 16 residues. After removal of 6 bases from V and 5 bases from J, the junction contained 15 bases not matched to a gene. The chain's CDR3 is CASRLSTSGREETQYF. The CDR3, as DNA: TGTGCCAGCAGACTCAGCACGAGCGGGCGGGAGGAGACCCAGTACTTC.

This clonotype was counted many times. The junction departs from the called germline gene at one end, perhaps through a read error. The rearrangement uses TRBV30 and TRBJ2-5; D possibly corresponds to TRBD2 (5 bases). CDR1 is GTSNPN and CDR2 is SVGIG in the germline V gene (reference sequence). The length of the CDR3 is 11 residues. The CDR3 coding sequence is TGTGCCTGGTCTCTGGGAGAGACCCGGTACTTC. Protein sequence: CAWSLGETRYF. The whole variable domain, remainder taken from reference TRBV30 and TRBJ2-5, is SQTIHQWPATLVQPVGSPLSLECTVEGTSNPNLYWYRQAAGRGLQLLFYSVGIGQISSEVPQNLSASRPQDRQFILSSKKLLLSDSGFYLCAWSLGETRYFGPGTRLLVL.

This clonotype has a count of ten or more. CDR3: CASSLRRGGGTQYF. The CDR3 DNA reads as TGTGCCAGCAGCCTCCGTAGAGGGGGGGGGACCCAGTACTTC. The V call is TRBV7-2, the J call TRBJ2-5; perhaps TRBD2 as D (7 bases). Germline assignment: CDR1 SGHTA and CDR2 FQGNSA. Trimming shortened V by 5 bases and J by 7 bases, and 17 bases separated the two germline ends. This CDR3 has 14 residues.